The present T cell receptor (beta chain) was sequenced within a study of human T cells and chemical hapten exposure. Across the whole study: All patients underwent weekly scalp dosing with diphenylcyclopropenone for the full roughly 24-week study.

Findings and caveats of the study: PT1 expanded TCR numbers rose with patch test score.

Noted time point: patch test 3, about 24 weeks after DPC sensitization. The treatment denotes: therapeutic diphenylcyclopropenone sensitization with weekly scalp DPC. TCRdb fed the RACE reads into MiXCR, producing one record per CDR3 protein. This table holds under 100,000 distinct CDR3 sequences, roughly 10% found once. V lost 6 bases, J lost 3 bases, and 7 bases stayed unmatched. Germline assignment: CDR1 SGHNT and CDR2 YYREEE (reference sequence). This CDR3 spans 14 amino acids. This clonotype showed up many times. No antigen is known for it. The sequences come from whole blood, collected in connection with sensitization to the hapten diphenylcyclopropenone (DPC). This sequence joins TRBV5-4 and TRBJ2-7; TRBD1 agrees at 9 bases. This TCR came from a woman aged 50 to 60 with alopecia areata. Some clones in this sample may be carry-over from other donors' samples. In DNA, the CDR3 is TGTGCCAGCACACGACCGGGACAGGGCTACGAGCAGTACTTC. Amino acids: CASTRPGQGYEQYF.